A selection of T cell receptor beta chains follows, all from one sample in a study of T-cell reconstitution after alpha-beta-depleted transplantation in children. Via MiXCR, TCRdb re-called the PCR reads, giving one row per CDR3 protein. The sample contains 500,000 or so distinct CDR3 sequences, 32% of which appear only once. This specimen consisted of PBMCs from the stem cell graft donor, obtained from the stem cell graft. The receptor set was obtained from a human donor who donated a stem cell graft to a child with aplastic anemia. Each CDR3 is given with its conserved first and last residue. D genes are given only for firm matches. Clone size, where shown, is once, few, many, or a class for clones that have expanded.

length	D	V	size	J	CDR3	DNA
15	-	TRBV6-1	once	TRBJ2-2	CASTPGTHSGGELFF	TGTGCCAGCACCCCAGGGACCCATAGCGGCGGGGAGCTGTTTTTT
16	-	TRBV6-2/TRBV6-3	few	TRBJ2-1	CASSYLSDPPYNEQFF	TGTGCCAGCAGTTACTTAAGTGACCCCCCATACAATGAGCAGTTCTTC
19	-	TRBV6-1	few	TRBJ2-4	CASSPRSGSGAGAKNIQYF	TGTGCCAGCAGTCCACGGTCCGGGTCGGGTGCCGGGGCCAAAAACATTCAGTACTTC
16	TRBD1	TRBV29-1	-	TRBJ1-3	CSVAPGGGGAGNTIYF	TGCAGCGTTGCCCCAGGGGGCGGGGGAGCTGGAAACACCATATATTTT
13	TRBD1	TRBV6-5	-	TRBJ1-2	CASSYYRGYGYTF	TGTGCCAGCAGTTACTACAGGGGCTATGGCTACACCTTC
14	-	TRBV9	-	TRBJ2-3	CASSAVGIPDTQYF	TGTGCCAGCTCAGCGGTCGGGATCCCAGATACGCAGTATTTT
17	TRBD2	TRBV12-3/TRBV12-4	few	TRBJ2-1	CASSPPRTSGRDNEQFF	TGTGCCAGCAGTCCACCCAGGACTAGCGGGAGAGACAATGAGCAGTTCTTC
13	-	TRBV7-2	-	TRBJ1-4	CASSWRGDEKLFF	TGTGCCAGCAGCTGGCGGGGGGACGAAAAACTGTTTTTT
15	-	TRBV24-1	few	TRBJ2-3	CATSDHRTITDTQYF	TGTGCCACCAGTGACCATCGGACCATCACAGATACGCAGTATTTT
14	-	TRBV30	-	TRBJ2-2	CACPSGKQTGELFF	TGTGCCTGCCCCTCAGGGAAGCAGACCGGGGAGCTGTTTTTT
13	TRBD1	TRBV9	few	TRBJ2-7	CASSAGQAYEQYF	TGTGCCAGCAGCGCGGGACAGGCCTACGAGCAGTACTTC
15	TRBD2	TRBV28	-	TRBJ2-3	CASSLTSGVTDTQYF	TGTGCCAGCAGTTTAACTAGCGGGGTGACAGATACGCAGTATTTT
13	-	TRBV9	few	TRBJ2-3	CASSVASADTQYF	TGTGCCAGCAGCGTAGCTAGCGCAGATACGCAGTATTTT
13	-	TRBV12-3/TRBV12-4	few	TRBJ1-3	CASGNGAGNTIYF	TGTGCCAGCGGGAACGGGGCTGGAAACACCATATATTTT
15	TRBD1	TRBV7-8	-	TRBJ1-4	CASSKGGQADEKLFF	TGTGCCAGCTCGAAGGGGGGACAGGCAGATGAAAAACTGTTTTTT
13	TRBD1	TRBV20-1	few	TRBJ1-1	CSARDDRGGFAFF	TGCAGTGCTAGAGACGACAGGGGAGGTTTCGCTTTCTTT
14	-	TRBV30	-	TRBJ2-2	CAWTQGLGTGELFF	TGTGCCTGGACGCAGGGGTTAGGCACCGGGGAGCTGTTTTTT
15	-	TRBV6-1	-	TRBJ1-5	CASTGQGSRNQPQHF	TGTGCCAGCACGGGCCAGGGGAGTCGCAATCAGCCCCAGCATTTT
15	-	TRBV9	few	TRBJ1-5	CASGPHQGSDQPQHF	TGTGCCAGCGGCCCCCACCAGGGGTCAGATCAGCCCCAGCATTTT
14	TRBD2	TRBV18	-	TRBJ2-7	CASSPQRETGEQYF	TGTGCCAGCTCACCTCAGCGGGAGACTGGCGAGCAGTACTTC
15	TRBD2	TRBV29-1	few	TRBJ2-1	CSVGPSGLPQSEQFF	TGCAGCGTTGGTCCTAGCGGGCTTCCCCAAAGTGAGCAGTTCTTC
13	-	TRBV7-2	few	TRBJ2-5	CASSLYGTETQYF	TGTGCCAGCAGCTTATATGGAACCGAGACCCAGTACTTC
12	-	TRBV14	few	TRBJ2-3	CASSQVLDTQYF	TGTGCCAGCAGCCAAGTTTTGGATACGCAGTATTTT
14	TRBD2	TRBV29-1	-	TRBJ2-1	CSVARSGRGNEQFF	TGCAGCGTTGCGCGCAGCGGGAGAGGCAATGAGCAGTTCTTC
14	TRBD1	TRBV5-3	few	TRBJ2-1	CASNSGTGTHEQFF	TGTGCCAGTAATTCCGGGACAGGAACCCATGAGCAGTTCTTC
16	TRBD2	TRBV10-2	-	TRBJ2-1	CASSELGLAGVDEQFF	TGCGCCAGCAGTGAACTGGGACTAGCGGGAGTCGATGAGCAGTTCTTC
15	TRBD2	TRBV12-3/TRBV12-4	-	TRBJ2-1	CASSFTSGSGNEQFF	TGTGCCAGCAGTTTTACTAGCGGGAGTGGCAATGAGCAGTTCTTC
14	-	TRBV20-1	few	TRBJ1-6	CSARAAPLGSPLHF	TGCAGTGCTAGAGCGGCTCCCCTAGGGTCACCCCTCCACTTT
13	TRBD1	TRBV7-8	-	TRBJ2-1	CASSTGAANEQFF	TGTGCCAGCAGCACAGGGGCGGCCAATGAGCAGTTCTTC
15	-	TRBV7-2	few	TRBJ2-3	CASSLSRSGVDTQYF	TGTGCCAGCAGCTTATCCCGGTCCGGGGTTGATACGCAGTATTTT
14	-	TRBV29-1	few	TRBJ2-5	CSVDFGGRQETQYF	TGCAGCGTTGATTTCGGCGGAAGACAAGAGACCCAGTACTTC
17	TRBD1	TRBV5-1	-	TRBJ2-5	CASSPQPSTGLWETQYF	TGCGCCAGCAGCCCTCAGCCTTCGACAGGGCTATGGGAGACCCAGTACTTC
15	-	TRBV30	-	TRBJ2-7	CAWSPGHAVSYEQYF	TGTGCCTGGAGCCCGGGTCATGCGGTCTCCTACGAGCAGTACTTC
18	-	TRBV6-5	-	TRBJ1-4	CASSYGRARGRPNEKLFF	TGTGCCAGCAGTTACGGTCGAGCCAGGGGCCGCCCTAATGAAAAACTGTTTTTT
15	TRBD2	TRBV6-1	-	TRBJ2-1	CASSDDHGTMNEQFF	TGTGCCAGCAGTGACGATCACGGGACTATGAATGAGCAGTTCTTC
16	TRBD1	TRBV7-2	few	TRBJ1-3	CASSRRQGTSGNTIYF	TGTGCCAGCAGCCGAAGACAGGGGACCTCTGGAAACACCATATATTTT
14	TRBD2	TRBV20-1	few	TRBJ2-1	CSASIPSGIGEQFF	TGCAGTGCTAGTATCCCTAGCGGGATTGGGGAGCAGTTCTTC
16	TRBD2	TRBV7-2	-	TRBJ2-1	CASSRGLAGEGNEQFF	TGTGCCAGCAGCCGTGGACTAGCGGGAGAGGGCAATGAGCAGTTCTTC
17	-	TRBV4-1	-	TRBJ1-3	CASSQEVFIQSGNTIYF	TGCGCCAGCAGCCAAGAAGTATTCATACAGTCCGGAAACACCATATATTTT
13	-	TRBV3-1	-	TRBJ2-3	CASSQDLDRAQYF	TGTGCCAGCAGCCAAGATCTAGACCGGGCGCAGTATTTT
20	TRBD1	TRBV18	-	TRBJ1-4	CASSRYDRDRGRTPTEKLFF	TGTGCCAGCTCACGCTACGACCGGGACAGGGGCCGCACCCCAACTGAAAAACTGTTTTTT
13	-	TRBV5-1	-	TRBJ2-3	CASSLRRPDTQYF	TGCGCCAGCAGCCTTCGACGGCCAGATACGCAGTATTTT
16	TRBD1	TRBV27	-	TRBJ2-1	CASSPVGTGGLRKQFF	TGTGCCAGCAGTCCCGTGGGGACAGGGGGCTTGAGGAAGCAGTTCTTC
16	-	TRBV5-6	many	TRBJ2-5	CASSLIQRRPEETQYF	TGTGCCAGCAGCTTGATACAGCGCCGCCCAGAAGAGACCCAGTACTTC
14	TRBD1	TRBV11-3	-	TRBJ2-2	CASSLHRGNRELFF	TGTGCCAGCAGCTTACACAGGGGGAATCGGGAGCTGTTTTTT
14	TRBD1	TRBV20-1	-	TRBJ2-1	CSARPGTGWNEQFF	TGCAGTGCCCGCCCTGGGACAGGGTGGAATGAGCAGTTCTTC
14	TRBD1	TRBV6-1	-	TRBJ2-1	CASRRQGKLDEQFF	TGTGCCAGCAGACGACAGGGTAAACTAGATGAGCAGTTCTTC
15	TRBD1	TRBV4-3	-	TRBJ1-1	CASSQAQGVNTEAFF	TGCGCCAGCAGCCAAGCGCAGGGGGTGAACACTGAAGCTTTCTTT
16	TRBD2	TRBV7-2	few	TRBJ2-1	CASSLNGGLGYNEQFF	TGTGCCAGCAGCTTAAACGGGGGACTAGGTTACAATGAGCAGTTCTTC
15	TRBD2	TRBV20-1	few	TRBJ2-5	CSWGLAGDLQETQYF	TGCAGTTGGGGACTAGCGGGGGACCTCCAAGAGACCCAGTACTTC
15	-	TRBV5-6	once	TRBJ2-3	CASSRPTEGTDTQYF	TGTGCCAGCAGCCGTCCAACTGAGGGCACAGATACGCAGTATTTT
13	-	TRBV12-3/TRBV12-4	few	TRBJ1-2	CASSFGGQYGYTF	TGTGCCAGCAGTTTTGGGGGGCAGTATGGCTACACCTTC
16	-	TRBV7-6	-	TRBJ2-1	CASSPRTASSYNEQFF	TGTGCCAGCAGCCCAAGGACAGCAAGCTCCTACAATGAGCAGTTCTTC
12	-	TRBV6-6	few	TRBJ2-4	CASSLPENIQYF	TGTGCCAGCAGTTTACCTGAAAACATTCAGTACTTC
16	TRBD2	TRBV28	once	TRBJ2-3	CASSEGLAGAYDTQYF	TGTGCCAGCAGTGAGGGTCTGGCGGGAGCGTACGATACGCAGTATTTT